These 21 T cell receptor beta chains share one sample of origin, sequenced in a study of OX40 agonist ivuxolimab in advanced cancers. Assay used: immunoSEQ multiplex PCR; TCRdb lists only in-frame clones, some missing. The sample yields 55,000 to 75,000 clones, approximately 84% seen once. The source material was CD4+ or CD8+ T cells sorted from blood, sampled in a trial of the OX40 agonist ivuxolimab. These receptors came from an adult with an advanced solid tumor such as melanoma, head and neck, liver or kidney cancer.

This chain connects TRBV6-5 to TRBJ1-3, with D tentatively TRBD1 (5 bases). There are 14 residues in the CDR3. Per germline, CDR1 MNHEY and CDR2 SVGAGI. The ends were cut back, 0 bases at V and 6 bases at J, with 9 bases in the middle. The CDR3 DNA reads as TGTGCCAGCAGTTACTCGGGGGGATTAAACACCATATATTTT. Residues: CASSYSGGLNTIYF.

The chain combines TRBV7-9 with TRBJ2-1; 9 bases match TRBD1. The length of the CDR3 is 16 residues. V lost 5 bases and J lost 7; bases outside the gene matches: 12. Germline values: CDR1 SEHNR, CDR2 FQNEAQ (reference sequence). The CDR3 DNA reads TGTGCCAGCAGCATACAACACACAGGGGGCAGGAATGAGCAGTTCTTC. Protein sequence: CASSIQHTGGRNEQFF.

Worth noting for this clone: One junction end disagrees with the germline gene, perhaps due to a read error. This sequence joins TRBV7-2 and TRBJ2-3, with 8 bases lining up with TRBD2. Looked up from germline, CDR1 is SGHTA and CDR2 is FQGNSA. The CDR3 spans 14 residues. The DNA for the CDR3 is TGTGCCAGCAGCTTAGGGACTAGCATAGATACGCAGTATTTT. This gives the protein CASSLGTSIDTQYF.

For the CDR3, the DNA is TGTGCCAGCAGCTTAGGCTACGCTTACAATGAGCAGTTCTTC. Its translation: CASSLGYAYNEQFF. The chain uses TRBV11-1 and TRBJ2-1; D uncertain. The germline V gene encodes CDR1 SGHAT and CDR2 FQDESV (reference sequence). Trimming left V 1 base short and J 4 bases short, with 8 bases between. The CDR3 sequence is 14 residues long.

The rearrangement joins TRBV4-3 to TRBJ2-3; tentative D call: TRBD2 (6 bases). Germline CDR1 reads LGHNA; CDR2 reads YSLEER. The CDR3 runs to 17 residues. The V end was cut by 0 bases, the J end by 1 base, with 14 bases between. CDR3 bases: TGCGCCAGCAGCCAAGATGGGAGGCGGGATGGCACAGATACGCAGTATTTT. Translation gives CASSQDGRRDGTDTQYF.

The chain uses TRBV10-3 and TRBJ1-6; D may be TRBD1 (5 bases). CDR3 length: 15 amino acids. Deletions cut 3 bases from V and 8 bases from J, with 14 bases between. Germline CDR1 ENHRY, CDR2 SYGVKD. The CDR3 coding sequence is TGTGCCATCAGTGATAGCAGGGAGAAGGATTCACCCCTCCACTTT. Encoded protein: CAISDSREKDSPLHF.

There are a few counts of this clone. A junction boundary mismatches the germline segment, possibly from a read error. V is TRBV20-1 and J is TRBJ2-3, with D tentatively TRBD2 (5 bases). Per the germline V gene, CDR1 is DFQATT and CDR2 is SNEGSKA (reference sequence). The CDR3 has 11 amino acids. CDR3 nucleotides: TGCAGTGCCCCCCGGGAAATCGGAGTCCTATTT. This sequence encodes CSAPREIGVLF.

V and J are TRBV19 and TRBJ1-4; TRBD1 is a possible D gene (5 bases). Trimming shortened V by 5 bases and J by 8 bases, and 12 bases separated the two germline ends. This CDR3 is built from 13 residues. The germline V gene has CDR1 LNHDA and CDR2 SQIVND (reference sequence). The CDR3 region has the DNA TGTGCCAGTAGTCGTGACAGTTACGAAAAACTGTTTTTT. Protein product: CASSRDSYEKLFF.

The table lists this clone with a few counts. The chain joins TRBV4-2 to TRBJ1-2, with 7 bases aligning to TRBD1. V lost 0 bases and J lost 8; bases outside the gene matches: 12. This CDR3 region has 16 residues. In germline, CDR1 is LGHNA, CDR2 YNFKEQ. CDR3 in DNA: TGTGCCAGCAGCCAAGATGGGGTTGGGACAGCCCGGGGCTACACCTTC. Its protein is CASSQDGVGTARGYTF.

The genes are TRBV10-2 and TRBJ2-1; 10 nucleotides line up with TRBD2. V trimming: 1 base; J trimming: 8 bases; junction bases outside the gene matches: 14. From germline, CDR1 is WSHSY and CDR2 SAAADI. The CDR3 totals 18 residues. This CDR3 is CASSEFLAGEGVKDEQFF. The CDR3 DNA is TGCGCCAGCAGTGAGTTTCTAGCGGGAGAGGGGGTTAAGGATGAGCAGTTCTTC.

This chain links TRBV11-1 with TRBJ2-3; D possibly uses TRBD1 or TRBD2 (6 bases each). The CDR3 spans 17 residues. V was clipped by 2 bases and J by 0 bases, with 15 bases between them. Germline values: CDR1 SGHAT, CDR2 FQDESV (reference sequence). The CDR3: CASSLLGGGTSTDTQYF. Here the CDR3 DNA reads TGTGCCAGCAGCTTACTAGGAGGGGGGACTAGCACAGATACGCAGTATTTT.

This clone was recorded a few times. The rearrangement links TRBV2 to TRBJ1-1; 9 positions match TRBD1. Trimming took 4 bases from V and 5 from J; bases not matched to a gene: 2. Germline-derived CDR1 and CDR2 are SNHLY and FYNNEI. The CDR3 length is 13 residues. CDR3 coding DNA: TGTGCCAGCAGTGGGGACAGGGATACTGAAGCTTTCTTT. Its protein is CASSGDRDTEAFF.

The chain's CDR3 is CAWSGGQGRETQYF. The DNA of the CDR3 is TGTGCCTGGAGTGGGGGGCAGGGACGAGAGACCCAGTACTTC. The chain recombines TRBV30 with TRBJ2-5, with a tentative D call TRBD1 (6 bases). The CDR3 runs 14 residues. The ends were cut back, 1 base at V and 4 bases at J, with 13 bases in the middle. Germline-derived CDR1 and CDR2 are GTSNPN and SVGIG (reference sequence). Complete variable domain (other parts from reference TRBV30 and TRBJ2-5): SQTIHQWPATLVQPVGSPLSLECTVEGTSNPNLYWYRQAAGRGLQLLFYSVGIGQISSEVPQNLSASRPQDRQFILSSKKLLLSDSGFYLCAWSGGQGRETQYFGPGTRLLVL.

V usage is TRBV5-4 and J usage is TRBJ2-7; 8 nucleotides agree with TRBD2. J was trimmed by 2 bases and V by 4 bases; bases with no gene match: 14. CDR1 and CDR2 (germline): SGHNT, YYREEE (reference sequence). This CDR3 contains 17 residues. CDR3 nucleotides: TGTGCCAGCAGCCCGGATGGCGGGGGGCCGACCACCTACGAGCAGTACTTC. Its protein is CASSPDGGGPTTYEQYF.

V gene TRBV5-1 combines with J gene TRBJ2-5; TRBD1 aligns across 7 bases. The ends lost 4 bases at V and 2 bases at J; junction bases unmatched: 5. This CDR3 spans 14 amino acids. The germline V gene encodes CDR1 SGHRS and CDR2 YFSETQ. The CDR3 spells CASSPGQAQETQYF. The CDR3 bases are TGCGCCAGCAGCCCAGGACAGGCGCAAGAGACCCAGTACTTC.

The chain uses TRBV2 and TRBJ2-1; 11 bases agree with TRBD2. Germline V gene data show CDR1 as SNHLY and CDR2 as FYNNEI. Trimming took 7 bases from V and 7 from J; bases not matched to a gene: 9. The CDR3 is made up of 15 amino acids. CDR3 coding DNA: TGTGCCAGCACCCTACTAGCGGGAGTAGTTAATGAGCAGTTCTTC. The encoded protein is CASTLLAGVVNEQFF. Supplemented by reference TRBV2 and TRBJ2-1, the full variable domain reads EPEVTQTPSHQVTQMGQEVILRCVPISNHLYFYWYRQILGQKVEFLVSFYNNEISEKSEIFDDQFSVERPDGSNFTLKIRSTKLEDSAMYFCASTLLAGVVNEQFFGPGTRLTVL.

The table lists this clone with a count of one. The chain combines TRBV15 with TRBJ2-5, with 7 bases identical to TRBD2. V shed 0 bases, J shed 5 bases, and the junction held 6 bases outside the gene matches. This CDR3 contains 15 residues. Germline V gives CDR1 LNHNV, CDR2 YYDKDF (reference sequence). The chain's CDR3 is CATSRDLFGGETQYF. CDR3 nucleotides: TGTGCCACCAGCAGAGATTTGTTCGGGGGGGAGACCCAGTACTTC.

The chain joins TRBV2 to TRBJ2-7; 9 nucleotides agree with TRBD1. The CDR3 sequence is 14 residues long. V was clipped by 8 bases and J by 6 bases; unmatched bases: 11. Germline V gene lookup returns CDR1 SNHLY and CDR2 FYNNEI. The CDR3 coding sequence is TGTGCCAGCGCCTTTTTATTGGGACAGGGCGAGCAGTACTTC. Protein product: CASAFLLGQGEQYF.

The CDR3 here is CASGTGGFGSNQPQHF. The CDR3 region has the DNA TGTGCCAGTGGGACAGGGGGCTTTGGGAGCAATCAGCCCCAGCATTTT. V usage is TRBV19 and J usage is TRBJ1-5; TRBD1 matches at 12 bases. CDR1 is LNHDA and CDR2 is SQIVND in the germline V gene (reference sequence). The CDR3 runs 16 residues. Trimming cost V 8 bases and J 1 base; bases outside gene matches: 6.

The gene calls are TRBV21-1 and TRBJ1-2. TRBV21-1 represents a pseudogene. This CDR3 contains 17 residues. The DNA of the CDR3 is TGTGCCAGCAGCAGGACCGAAAGTGGACTCCAAGTATATGGCTACACCTTC. Protein: CASSRTESGLQVYGYTF.

The CDR3 here is CSVVDGTTEAFF. CDR3 in DNA: TGCAGCGTTGTCGACGGGACCACTGAAGCTTTCTTT. The rearrangement joins TRBV29-1 to TRBJ1-1; tentative D call: TRBD1 (5 bases). V lost 4 bases to trimming and J lost 4 bases, with 10 bases between them. The CDR3 runs 12 residues. CDR1 is SQVTM and CDR2 is ANQGSEA in the germline V gene.